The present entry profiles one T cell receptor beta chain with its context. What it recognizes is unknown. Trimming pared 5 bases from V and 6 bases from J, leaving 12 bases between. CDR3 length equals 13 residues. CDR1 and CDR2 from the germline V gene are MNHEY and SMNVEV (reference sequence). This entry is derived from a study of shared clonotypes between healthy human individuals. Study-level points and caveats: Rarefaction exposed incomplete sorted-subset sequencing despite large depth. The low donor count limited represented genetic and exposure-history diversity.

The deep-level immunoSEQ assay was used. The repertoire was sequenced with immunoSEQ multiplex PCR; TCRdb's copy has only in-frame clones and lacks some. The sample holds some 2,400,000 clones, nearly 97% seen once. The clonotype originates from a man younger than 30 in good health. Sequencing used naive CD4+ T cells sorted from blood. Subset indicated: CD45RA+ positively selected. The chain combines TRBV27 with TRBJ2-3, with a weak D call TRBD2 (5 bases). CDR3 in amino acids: CASSPRERDTQYF. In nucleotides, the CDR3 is TGTGCCAGCAGTCCTAGGGAGAGGGATACGCAGTATTTT.